The rows below give T cell receptor beta chains drawn from one sample of a study of blood T cells in healthy people across ages. TCRdb called the 5' RACE reads again in MiXCR, with one record for every CDR3 protein. The sample lists 1.5 million to 2 million distinct CDR3 sequences, roughly 32% seen once, with 10% to 12% in the top ten. Specimen: blood. These receptors came from a woman in her 30s in good health. Each CDR3 is given with its conserved first and last residue. Fields, in order: clone size, V gene, J gene, D gene, CDR3 protein, CDR3 DNA. A D gene is named only where the DNA matches it firmly. The size of a clone is reported for some rows only, either as once, few or many, or as a class for expanded clones.

.	TRBV12-3/TRBV12-4	TRBJ1-3	TRBD1	CASFPGQGALGSGNTIYF	TGTGCCAGCTTTCCGGGACAGGGGGCTCTGGGTTCTGGAAACACCATATATTTT
once	TRBV10-3	TRBJ2-1	.	CAINVAPSSYNEQFF	TGTGCCATCAACGTAGCGCCAAGCTCCTACAATGAGCAGTTCTTC
few	TRBV15	TRBJ2-7	.	CATSRDPTAATYEQYF	TGTGCCACCAGCAGAGATCCGACAGCAGCGACCTACGAGCAGTACTTC
.	TRBV7-9	TRBJ1-6	.	CASSPGRFWDSPLHF	TGTGCCAGCAGCCCCGGACGTTTCTGGGATTCACCCCTCCACTTT
.	TRBV21-1	TRBJ2-7	.	CASIKTGPTDEQYF	TGTGCCAGCATCAAGACAGGGCCCACGGACGAGCAGTACTTC
.	TRBV9	TRBJ2-5	TRBD2	CASSLEGSGGGETQYF	TGTGCCAGCAGCCTCGAAGGGAGCGGGGGCGGGGAGACCCAGTACTTC
few	TRBV20-1	TRBJ2-1	.	CSAWRGAAEGRNEQFF	TGCAGTGCTTGGAGAGGGGCGGCAGAGGGTAGGAATGAGCAGTTCTTC
.	TRBV20-1	TRBJ2-1	TRBD2	CSAGGLAGAGQFF	TGCAGTGCCGGGGGACTAGCGGGAGCCGGGCAGTTCTTC
many	TRBV7-3	TRBJ2-3	TRBD1	CASSLTGADTQYF	TGCGCCAGCAGCCTAACAGGGGCAGATACGCAGTATTTT
.	TRBV5-1	TRBJ2-5	.	CASSLRPGYQETQYF	TGCGCCAGCAGCTTGCGCCCCGGATACCAAGAGACCCAGTACTTC
many	TRBV12-3/TRBV12-4	TRBJ2-7	TRBD1	CASSPGQVTPLEQYF	TGTGCCAGCAGCCCAGGACAGGTAACCCCCCTCGAGCAGTACTTC
.	TRBV6-5	TRBJ1-1	.	CASSLHPGVAFF	TGTGCCAGCAGCCTTCACCCAGGAGTTGCTTTCTTT
.	TRBV6-4	TRBJ2-1	.	CASSDSKGAYNEQFF	TGTGCCAGCAGTGACTCGAAAGGCGCCTACAATGAGCAGTTCTTC
.	TRBV5-6	TRBJ2-3	TRBD2	CASSGTTPTSGDSTDTQYF	TGTGCCAGCAGTGGCACCACACCAACTAGCGGGGATAGCACAGATACGCAGTATTTT
many	TRBV6-6	TRBJ2-5	.	CASRQSVNQETQYF	TGTGCCAGCAGACAGTCGGTGAACCAAGAGACCCAGTACTTC
.	TRBV4-1	TRBJ1-2	.	CASSQVIRGWWGYTF	TGCGCCAGCAGCCAAGTGATCAGGGGCTGGTGGGGCTACACCTTC
.	TRBV12-3/TRBV12-4	TRBJ2-1	TRBD2	CASRVLAGSDNEQFF	TGTGCCAGCAGGGTCCTAGCGGGAAGCGACAATGAGCAGTTCTTC
few	TRBV20-1	TRBJ2-7	.	CSAFPGTQQPYEQYF	TGCAGTGCTTTCCCCGGGACTCAACAACCCTACGAGCAGTACTTC
.	TRBV29-1	TRBJ2-5	TRBD2	CSVGRGTSGRAEQYF	TGCAGCGTTGGGAGGGGGACTAGCGGGAGGGCTGAGCAGTACTTC
few	TRBV7-6	TRBJ2-7	.	CASSPYEGSYEQYF	TGTGCCAGCAGCCCGTATGAGGGAAGCTACGAGCAGTACTTC
.	TRBV6-5	TRBJ2-5	TRBD1	CVSSYGTSRDRYQETQYF	TGTGTCAGCAGTTACGGAACGAGCCGGGACAGGTACCAAGAGACCCAGTACTTC
few	TRBV20-1	TRBJ1-5	.	CSAREGTLRHQPQHF	TGCAGTGCTAGAGAAGGTACTCTAAGACATCAGCCCCAGCATTTT
many	TRBV5-6	TRBJ2-1	TRBD1	CASSFRGLEQFF	TGTGCCAGCAGCTTTAGGGGGCTTGAGCAGTTCTTC
.	TRBV15	TRBJ2-7	.	CATSRDLIGNREQYF	TGTGCCACCAGCAGAGATCTGATCGGGAATCGCGAGCAGTACTTC
.	TRBV4-2	TRBJ2-1	.	CASSNDPGASYNEQFF	TGTGCCAGCAGCAACGACCCGGGGGCCTCCTACAATGAGCAGTTCTTC
few	TRBV5-1	TRBJ1-2	.	CASSPGTGDNHYGYTF	TGCGCCAGCAGCCCAGGGACGGGAGACAACCACTATGGCTACACCTTC
once	TRBV20-1	TRBJ2-7	TRBD2	CSAGVGTTITYEQYF	TGCAGTGCTGGCGTCGGGACTACCATAACCTACGAGCAGTACTTC
.	TRBV7-9	TRBJ2-5	.	CASSFGEAYQETQYF	TGTGCCAGCAGCTTCGGGGAGGCTTACCAAGAGACCCAGTACTTC
.	TRBV4-2	TRBJ2-7	TRBD2	CPSSQEASGYYEQYF	TGTCCCAGCAGCCAAGAGGCTAGCGGATACTACGAGCAGTACTTC
.	TRBV29-1	TRBJ2-2	.	CSVELVSNTGELFF	TGCAGCGTTGAGTTGGTGTCTAACACCGGGGAGCTGTTTTTT
.	TRBV9	TRBJ2-3	.	CASSPHSTGTQYF	TGTGCCAGCAGCCCCCACAGCACAGGTACGCAGTATTTT
few	TRBV7-3	TRBJ2-1	.	CASSSGSRKSSDEQFF	TGTGCCAGCAGCTCGGGGTCCCGAAAATCAAGCGATGAGCAGTTCTTC
.	TRBV30	TRBJ1-2	.	CAWSQPSPYGYTF	TGTGCCTGGAGTCAGCCTAGCCCGTATGGCTACACCTTC
few	TRBV29-1	TRBJ2-1	TRBD2	CSATPRGGLFNEQFF	TGCAGCGCCACCCCTCGCGGGGGGCTTTTCAATGAGCAGTTCTTC
.	TRBV28	TRBJ2-7	.	CASSSAGQVHEQYF	TGTGCCAGCAGTTCCGCGGGGCAGGTGCACGAGCAGTACTTC
.	TRBV23-1	TRBJ2-5	TRBD1	CASRKDRVDPRTFRTQYF	TGCGCCAGCAGAAAAGACAGGGTCGATCCTAGGACGTTTAGGACCCAGTACTTC
few	TRBV4-1	TRBJ2-1	TRBD1	CASSQPYRGQNEQFF	TGCGCCAGCAGCCAACCTTACAGGGGGCAAAATGAGCAGTTCTTC
few	TRBV7-2	TRBJ2-1	TRBD2	CASSLRVAAGGEQFF	TGTGCCAGCAGCTTAAGGGTGGCGGCGGGAGGGGAGCAGTTCTTC
few	TRBV12-3/TRBV12-4	TRBJ2-5	.	CASSWGGGEETQYF	TGTGCCAGCAGTTGGGGGGGCGGAGAAGAGACCCAGTACTTC
.	TRBV3-1	TRBJ1-2	.	CASSQDLEGGEGYTF	TGTGCCAGCAGCCAAGATCTAGAGGGAGGCGAGGGCTACACCTTC
few	TRBV5-1	TRBJ2-3	TRBD1	CASSPGTGASTDTQYF	TGCGCCAGCAGCCCCGGGACAGGGGCTAGCACAGATACGCAGTATTTT
.	TRBV29-1	TRBJ2-5	.	CSVRTGPPKETQYF	TGCAGCGTCCGAACCGGGCCGCCAAAAGAGACCCAGTACTTC
few	TRBV7-8	TRBJ2-3	TRBD2	CASNPQRGLTDTQYF	TGTGCCAGCAACCCCCAGCGGGGCCTCACAGATACGCAGTATTTT
.	TRBV15	TRBJ2-3	.	CATSRPPGTQYF	TGTGCCACCAGCCGCCCCCCAGGTACGCAGTATTTT
.	TRBV9	TRBJ2-7	TRBD1	CASSRTGTGGAEQYF	TGTGCCAGCAGCAGAACCGGGACAGGGGGCGCCGAGCAGTACTTC
few	TRBV20-1	TRBJ1-6	.	CSARDSGRTLHF	TGCAGTGCTAGAGATTCGGGGCGCACCCTCCACTTT
.	TRBV12-3/TRBV12-4	TRBJ1-2	TRBD1	CASRRTGSGYGYTF	TGTGCCAGCAGAAGGACAGGGTCAGGCTATGGCTACACCTTC
many	TRBV7-6	TRBJ2-7	.	CASSLVGSNEQYF	TGTGCCAGCAGCTTAGTGGGGTCGAACGAGCAGTACTTC
.	TRBV5-1	TRBJ1-5	.	CASRPNLNSNQPQHF	TGCGCCAGCAGACCGAATTTGAATAGCAATCAGCCCCAGCATTTT
few	TRBV5-1	TRBJ2-3	.	CASSPTLGVDTQYF	TGCGCCAGCAGCCCGACTCTAGGGGTAGATACGCAGTATTTT
.	TRBV28	TRBJ1-5	.	CASSPPGSGQPQHF	TGTGCCAGCAGTCCCCCAGGGAGTGGACAGCCCCAGCATTTT
few	TRBV3-1	TRBJ2-7	.	CASSPWPFHYEQYF	TGTGCCAGCAGCCCTTGGCCGTTCCACTACGAGCAGTACTTC
many	TRBV20-1	TRBJ1-5	.	CSALGLNSNQPQHF	TGCAGTGCTCTGGGCCTGAATAGCAATCAGCCCCAGCATTTT
.	TRBV3-1	TRBJ2-3	.	CASSRAENTDTQYF	TGTGCCAGCAGCCGAGCGGAAAACACAGATACGCAGTATTTT
few	TRBV29-1	TRBJ2-5	TRBD2	CSVDGTRDFETQYF	TGCAGCGTTGATGGGACTAGGGATTTCGAGACCCAGTACTTC